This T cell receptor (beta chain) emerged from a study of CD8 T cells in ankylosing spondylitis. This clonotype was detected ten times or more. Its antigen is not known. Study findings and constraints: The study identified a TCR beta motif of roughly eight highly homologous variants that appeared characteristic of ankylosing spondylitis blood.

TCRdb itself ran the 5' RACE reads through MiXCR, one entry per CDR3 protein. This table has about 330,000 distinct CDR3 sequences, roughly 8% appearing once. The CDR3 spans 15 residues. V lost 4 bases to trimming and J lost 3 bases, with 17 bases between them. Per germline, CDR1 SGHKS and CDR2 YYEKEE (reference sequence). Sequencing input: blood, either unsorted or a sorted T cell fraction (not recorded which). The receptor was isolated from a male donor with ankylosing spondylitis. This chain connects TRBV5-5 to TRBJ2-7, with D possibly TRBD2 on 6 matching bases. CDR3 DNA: TGTGCCAGCAGCACCGGGACTGCCGTCAACTACGAGCAGTACTTC. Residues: CASSTGTAVNYEQYF.